The entry below gives a single T cell receptor beta chain sequence along with its context. The study ran its PCR with 60 Vbeta and 13 Jbeta primers. Using immunoSEQ multiplex PCR, the repertoire was profiled, and TCRdb retains in-frame clones only, with some absent. The profile covers approximately 140,000 clones, with 82% appearing a single time and roughly 3.2% taken by the ten largest. The CDR3 is made up of 16 amino acids. Trimming removed 5 bases from V and 5 bases from J; junction bases left unmatched: 14. Germline V lookup: CDR1 MNHEY, CDR2 SMNVEV (reference sequence). These data belong to a study of cytomegalovirus exposure and HLA in healthy donors. The overall study: Among the 370 or so donors who were genotyped, 81% fell in the genetic ancestry cluster that is associated with self-reported Caucasian donors.

Sample: PBMCs. The sequence was obtained from a man aged 18 to 30 in good health and CMV-seropositive. The J gene is TRBJ1-1, the V gene TRBV27; TRBD1 aligns across 7 bases. In DNA form, the CDR3 reads TGTGCCAGCAGTGGCACGACAGGGATCGTGGAGACTGAAGCTTTCTTT. Protein sequence: CASSGTTGIVETEAFF.